Presented here are 29 T cell receptor beta chains from one specimen sequenced in a study of shared clonotypes between healthy human individuals. TCRdb's copy holds only in-frame clones and misses some; the assay was immunoSEQ multiplex PCR. The data show roughly 2.1 million clones, about 92% seen once. Positively selected for CCR7, the CD45RO-negative cells used as naive CD8 cells excluded terminally differentiated effector memory CD45RA+ cells. The sequenced material came from naive CD8+ T cells from PBMCs. Every receptor here comes from a man aged 18 to 29 in good health. Some clones in this sample may be carry-over from other donors' samples.

The chain joins TRBV4-3 to TRBJ2-7; maybe TRBD1 (7 bases). This CDR3 has 18 amino acids. Germline assignment: CDR1 LGHNA and CDR2 YSLEER. Trimming cost V 0 bases and J 2 bases, with 20 bases left between them. CDR3 DNA sequence: TGCGCCAGCAGCCAAGACGGGACTCAGGGGGTGGTGCCCTACGAGCAGTACTTC. This sequence encodes CASSQDGTQGVVPYEQYF.

The CDR3 region is CASSLEDTRAKGILYGYTF. CDR3 DNA sequence: TGTGCCAGCAGCTTGGAAGATACCCGGGCCAAAGGGATTCTCTATGGCTACACCTTC. The chain combines TRBV5-4 with TRBJ1-2; D unresolved. The CDR3 totals 19 residues. The ends were cut back, 0 bases at V and 4 bases at J, with 25 bases in the middle. Germline CDR1 SGHNT, CDR2 YYREEE (reference sequence).

The chain carries TRBV19 and TRBJ1-1; no reliable D call. This CDR3 contains 13 residues. Trimming pared 7 bases from V and 0 bases from J, leaving 9 bases between. Germline V gene data show CDR1 as LNHDA and CDR2 as SQIVND (reference sequence). The CDR3, as DNA: TGTGCCAGTATGGAGGGAATGAACACTGAAGCTTTCTTT. Protein product: CASMEGMNTEAFF.

The chain uses TRBV19 and TRBJ1-1; possibly TRBD1 for D (5 bases). The CDR3 is 16 amino acids. Per germline, CDR1 LNHDA and CDR2 SQIVND (reference sequence). Trimming shortened V by 3 bases and J by 5 bases, and 19 bases separated the two germline ends. CDR3 sequence reads: CASSIMGEGVRTEAFF. The CDR3 nucleotides are TGTGCCAGTAGTATTATGGGGGAAGGGGTTCGGACTGAAGCTTTCTTT.

This chain connects TRBV28 to TRBJ1-2; D may be TRBD1 (5 bases). Germline V lookup: CDR1 MDHEN, CDR2 SYDVKM. The CDR3 contains 15 residues. V was cut by 1 base and J by 8 bases, with 17 bases left in between. The CDR3 nucleotides are TGTGCCAGCAGTTTATCAAGAGGGCCCCAGGGAGGCTACACCTTC. Its protein is CASSLSRGPQGGYTF.

The chain carries TRBV25-1 and TRBJ2-1, with TRBD2 matching over 12 bases. CDR1 and CDR2 (germline): MGHDK, SYGVNS. CDR3 length: 15 residues. V gave up 5 bases and J gave up 5 bases; unmatched junction bases: 4. CDR3 residues: CASSLRTSGNNEQFF. The DNA for the CDR3 is TGTGCCAGCAGTTTACGGACTAGCGGGAACAATGAGCAGTTCTTC.

The chain carries TRBV4-3 and TRBJ1-4; D possibly corresponds to TRBD1 (6 bases). Per the germline V gene, CDR1 is LGHNA and CDR2 is YSLEER. The CDR3 has 18 residues. The V end was cut by 0 bases, the J end by 3 bases, with 17 bases between. This CDR3 reads CASSQDWGRGRPNEKLFF. The CDR3, as DNA: TGCGCCAGCAGCCAAGATTGGGGACGGGGGCGCCCTAATGAAAAACTGTTTTTT.

This clone appeared a few times. The chain uses TRBV28 and TRBJ1-1; D might be TRBD1 (5 bases). The CDR3 is 11 residues long. CDR1 and CDR2 from the germline V gene are MDHEN and SYDVKM. V lost 9 bases to trimming and J lost 8 bases, with 13 bases between them. The CDR3 reads CASAPGTEAFF. DNA of the CDR3: TGTGCCAGTGCCCCCGGGACGGAAGCTTTCTTT.

CDR3 protein: CASSWPGHDYEQYF. CDR3 sequence (DNA): TGTGCCAGCAGCTGGCCGGGACACGACTACGAGCAGTACTTC. The chain uses TRBV5-5 and TRBJ2-7, with D maybe TRBD1 (6 bases). Germline CDR1 is SGHKS and CDR2 is YYEKEE (reference sequence). V was trimmed by 3 bases and J by 3 bases, leaving 13 bases between them. The CDR3 spans 14 residues.

This chain links TRBV2 with TRBJ1-1; D call uncertain. The CDR3 spans 13 residues. The V gene's germline CDR1 is SNHLY and CDR2 FYNNEI. V was clipped by 7 bases and J by 1 base, with 10 bases between them. The CDR3 is CASMTPQNTEAFF. As DNA, the CDR3 is TGTGCCAGCATGACACCTCAGAACACTGAAGCTTTCTTT.

This rearrangement joins TRBV7-9 to TRBJ2-3, with D possibly TRBD2 on 5 matching bases. CDR3 length: 17 amino acids. V lost 5 bases to trimming and J lost 2 bases, with 20 bases between them. The germline gives CDR1 SEHNR, CDR2 FQNEAQ (reference sequence). The CDR3 nucleotides read TGTGCCAGCAGCCGGGAACTCCCCAGGACCATCACAGATACGCAGTATTTT. Its protein product is CASSRELPRTITDTQYF. The full variable domain, rest sourced from reference TRBV7-9 and TRBJ2-3, is DTGVSQNPRHKITKRGQNVTFRCDPISEHNRLYWYRQTLGQGPEFLTYFQNEAQLEKSRLLSDRFSAERPKGSFSTLEIQRTEQGDSAMYLCASSRELPRTITDTQYFGPGTRLTVL.

This rearrangement joins TRBV7-9 to TRBJ1-1; D unclear. Germline values: CDR1 SEHNR, CDR2 FQNEAQ (reference sequence). The CDR3 has 15 residues. Deletions cut 2 bases from V and 4 bases from J, with 14 bases between. The CDR3 loop reads CASSLLGRRGTEAFF. In DNA, the CDR3 is TGTGCCAGCAGCTTATTAGGCCGGCGGGGCACTGAAGCTTTCTTT.

The V gene is TRBV7-9, the J gene TRBJ2-7; 10 bases agree with TRBD2. Germline CDR1 reads SEHNR; CDR2 reads FQNEAQ (reference sequence). The CDR3 extends over 11 amino acids. V lost 10 bases, J lost 4 bases, and 1 base stayed unmatched. CDR3 sequence reads: CAIAGGYEQYF. CDR3 coding DNA: TGTGCCATAGCGGGAGGTTACGAGCAGTACTTC.

CDR3 sequence reads: CASSSDGLAGASYEQYF. CDR3 DNA sequence: TGTGCCAGCAGCTCAGACGGACTAGCGGGAGCGTCCTACGAGCAGTACTTC. The rearrangement links TRBV13 to TRBJ2-7, with TRBD2 matching over 13 bases. V was clipped by 4 bases and J by 1 base; unmatched bases: 7. The CDR3 totals 17 residues. Germline V gene data show CDR1 as PRHDT and CDR2 as FYEKMQ (reference sequence).

As regards this clone: This CDR3 is also generated by other DNA sequences in the sample. This chain links TRBV7-9 with TRBJ2-7; maybe TRBD1 (5 bases). CDR3 length: 12 amino acids. Trimming removed 4 bases at V and 4 bases at J, with 8 bases between. Germline V gene sequence: CDR1 SEHNR, CDR2 FQNEAQ (reference sequence). DNA for the CDR3: TGTGCCAGCAGCTCATCAGGGTACGAGCAGTACTTC. It codes for CASSSSGYEQYF. The whole variable domain, filled in from reference TRBV7-9 and TRBJ2-7, reads DTGVSQNPRHKITKRGQNVTFRCDPISEHNRLYWYRQTLGQGPEFLTYFQNEAQLEKSRLLSDRFSAERPKGSFSTLEIQRTEQGDSAMYLCASSSSGYEQYFGPGTRLTVT.

The V call is TRBV21-1, the J call TRBJ2-7; the table's D call, TRBD2, has no DNA check behind it. TRBV21-1 is a documented pseudogene. This CDR3 has 15 residues. DNA of the CDR3: TGTGCCAGCAGCAAAGGTTACCGGGACTACTACGAGCAGTACTTC. It encodes CASSKGYRDYYEQYF.

V is TRBV9 and J is TRBJ1-1; tentative D call: TRBD1 (5 bases). V dropped 0 bases and J dropped 4 bases, with 13 bases sitting between them. CDR3 length equals 15 residues. Germline-derived CDR1 and CDR2 are SGDLS and YYNGEE. CDR3 bases: TGTGCCAGCAGCGTAGCGATGGGGCTAGGCACTGAAGCTTTCTTT. Translated, it gives CASSVAMGLGTEAFF.

The chain couples TRBV30 to TRBJ2-1; 7 bases match TRBD2. Germline CDR1 GTSNPN, CDR2 SVGIG (reference sequence). The ends lost 2 bases at V and 5 bases at J; junction bases unmatched: 6. CDR3 length equals 14 residues. Written as DNA, the CDR3 is TGTGCCTGGAGTCGCCGGGACTACGACAATGAGCAGTTCTTC. It translates to CAWSRRDYDNEQFF.

This chain uses TRBV5-4 with TRBJ2-1, with a weak D call TRBD1 (7 bases). The CDR3 length is 13 residues. Germline V gene data show CDR1 as SGHNT and CDR2 as YYREEE (reference sequence). The V end was cut by 1 base, the J end by 8 bases, with 10 bases between. CDR3 sequence: CASSLIRGDEQFF. Written as DNA, the CDR3 is TGTGCCAGCAGCTTGATCAGGGGGGATGAGCAGTTCTTC.

The V call is TRBV30, the J call TRBJ2-1; tentatively, D is TRBD2 (5 bases). This CDR3 comprises 14 residues. The germline gives CDR1 GTSNPN, CDR2 SVGIG (reference sequence). V lost 4 bases and J 0 bases, leaving 10 bases between the germline ends. The CDR3: CAWNIGVSYNEQFF. CDR3 nucleotide sequence: TGTGCCTGGAATATCGGGGTCTCCTACAATGAGCAGTTCTTC.

CDR3 amino acids: CASSYGTGGNQPQHF. In nucleotides, the CDR3 is TGTGCCAGCAGTTACGGTACAGGGGGCAATCAGCCCCAGCATTTT. The chain carries TRBV6-5 and TRBJ1-5; 7 bases match TRBD1. V gave up 2 bases and J gave up 2 bases; unmatched junction bases: 3. The CDR3 length is 15 residues. Germline V gene data show CDR1 as MNHEY and CDR2 as SVGAGI.

The chain combines TRBV7-9 with TRBJ1-2, with 11 bases identical to TRBD1. The CDR3 covers 14 residues. Germline CDR1 reads SEHNR; CDR2 reads FQNEAQ (reference sequence). V was pared by 10 bases and J by 3 bases, with 7 bases of the junction left unmatched. The CDR3, as DNA: TGTGCCACCGGCCGGGACAGGGGGTACTATGGCTACACCTTC. Translated: CATGRDRGYYGYTF.

V gene TRBV29-1 combines with J gene TRBJ2-5; D may be TRBD1 (7 bases). This CDR3 has 14 amino acids. In germline, CDR1 is SQVTM, CDR2 ANQGSEA. Trimming pared 0 bases from V and 4 bases from J, leaving 12 bases between. Written as DNA, the CDR3 is TGCAGCGTTGAAGAGCCAGGGGGGCGAGAGACCCAGTACTTC. Translating gives CSVEEPGGRETQYF. The whole variable domain, filled in from reference TRBV29-1 and TRBJ2-5, reads SAVISQKPSRDICQRGTSLTIQCQVDSQVTMMFWYRQQPGQSLTLIATANQGSEATYESGFVIDKFPISRPNLTFSTLTVSNMSPEDSSIYLCSVEEPGGRETQYFGPGTRLLVL.

The chain couples TRBV15 to TRBJ2-5; the D is unclear. The CDR3 is 17 residues long. V was clipped by 0 bases and J by 1 base, with 15 bases between them. CDR1 is LNHNV and CDR2 is YYDKDF in the germline V gene (reference sequence). The CDR3: CATSRDLVWKPQETQYF. CDR3 nucleotides: TGTGCCACCAGCAGAGATCTGGTCTGGAAACCCCAAGAGACCCAGTACTTC. The complete variable domain, with remaining parts taken from reference TRBV15 and TRBJ2-5, reads DAMVIQNPRYQVTQFGKPVTLSCSQTLNHNVMYWYQQKSSQAPKLLFHYYDKDFNNEADTPDNFQSRRPNTSFCFLDIRSPGLGDTAMYLCATSRDLVWKPQETQYFGPGTRLLVL.

The chain carries TRBV7-8 and TRBJ1-5; D is undetermined. The CDR3 runs to 14 residues. Trimming removed 3 bases at V and 2 bases at J, with 8 bases between. Per the germline V gene, CDR1 is SGHVS and CDR2 is FQNEAQ. For the CDR3, the DNA is TGTGCCAGCAGCTTTGGCGAGGGCAATCAGCCCCAGCATTTT. This codes for CASSFGEGNQPQHF. The variable domain in full, completed from reference TRBV7-8 and TRBJ1-5, reads GAGVSQSPRYKVAKRGQDVALRCDPISGHVSLFWYQQALGQGPEFLTYFQNEAQLDKSGLPSDRFFAERPEGSVSTLKIQRTQQEDSAVYLCASSFGEGNQPQHFGDGTRLSIL.

This clone occurred once. The chain employs TRBV30 and TRBJ2-1, with D maybe TRBD1 (6 bases). With 7 bases removed from V and 7 bases from J, the gap between germline ends came to 20 bases. Per germline, CDR1 GTSNPN and CDR2 SVGIG (reference sequence). CDR3 length: 14 residues. In nucleotides, the CDR3 is TGTGCCTTGAACGACAGGCCCCTCTTAAATGAGCAGTTCTTC. Amino acids: CALNDRPLLNEQFF.

This chain joins TRBV7-9 and TRBJ2-1; TRBD2 matches 13 bases. Germline CDR1 and CDR2: SEHNR and FQNEAQ (reference sequence). The ends lost 5 bases at V and 7 bases at J; junction bases unmatched: 8. The CDR3 consists of 16 residues. The CDR3, as DNA: TGTGCCAGCAGCCCCGGGACTAGCGGGATGGCAAATGAGCAGTTCTTC. It is translated as CASSPGTSGMANEQFF.

The rearrangement uses TRBV6-5 and TRBJ1-1; D gene ambiguous. Deletions cut 7 bases from V and 5 bases from J, with 14 bases between. The CDR3 runs to 13 residues. Germline assignment: CDR1 MNHEY and CDR2 SVGAGI. DNA of the CDR3: TGTGCCAGCATTGGACCGAGGAGGACTGAAGCTTTCTTT. It translates to CASIGPRRTEAFF.

This rearrangement joins TRBV19 to TRBJ2-5, with 7 bases fitting TRBD2. The J call may be in error: the DNA end matches TRBJ2-7 better. Germline CDR1 and CDR2: LNHDA and SQIVND (reference sequence). CDR3 length: 15 residues. CDR3: CASSIDPSGGSEQYF. DNA of the CDR3: TGTGCCAGTAGTATAGATCCATCGGGGGGTTCCGAGCAGTACTTC.